A selection of T cell receptor beta chains follows, all from one sample in a study of vaccination and CD4 T cells after COVID-19. No antigen has been assigned to these receptors. From the PCR reads, TCRdb called clonotypes with MiXCR, one entry per CDR3 protein. The table records about 13,000 distinct CDR3 sequences, around 40% of them present only once. The sample was CD4+ T cells from blood, cultured in vitro, taken after SARS-CoV-2 vaccination. Receptor source: a human donor who had recovered from COVID-19. CDR3s include the opening cysteine and the closing phenylalanine or tryptophan. A D gene is named only where the DNA matches it firmly. Clone size appears in some rows only: once, few, many, or a class for an expanded clone.

j_gene,v_gene,abundance,d_gene,CDR3aa,CDR3nt
TRBJ2-7,TRBV24-1,medium-sized,TRBD2,CATSDRTSGRREQYF,TGTGCCACCAGTGACCGGACTAGCGGGAGGAGGGAGCAGTACTTC
TRBJ2-3,TRBV18,medium-sized,TRBD2,CASSRQAGGTDTQYF,TGTGCCAGCTCACGGCAAGCGGGAGGCACAGATACGCAGTATTTT
TRBJ2-2,TRBV6-2/TRBV6-3,NA,NA,CASSYSWNAGELFF,TGTGCCAGCAGTTACTCGTGGAACGCCGGGGAGCTGTTTTTT
TRBJ2-5,TRBV2,NA,NA,CASSERRETQYF,TGTGCCAGCAGTGAGAGGCGGGAGACCCAGTACTTC
TRBJ2-1,TRBV20-1,NA,NA,CSASALRGAGEQFF,TGCAGTGCTAGTGCCCTCCGCGGGGCGGGGGAGCAGTTCTTC
TRBJ2-3,TRBV27,few,TRBD2,CASSLRDGLAGGPDTQYF,TGTGCCAGCAGCCTTCGAGACGGACTAGCGGGAGGACCAGATACGCAGTATTTT
TRBJ2-3,TRBV28,NA,TRBD1,CASSGQGAATDTQYF,TGTGCCAGCAGTGGACAGGGGGCGGCTACAGATACGCAGTATTTT
TRBJ2-1,TRBV24-1,NA,TRBD2,CATSAQTSGVSYNEQFF,TGTGCCACCAGTGCCCAGACTAGCGGGGTCTCCTACAATGAGCAGTTCTTC
TRBJ2-3,TRBV7-9,few,NA,CASSPDTDTQYF,TGTGCCAGCAGCCCGGACACAGATACGCAGTATTTT
TRBJ1-1,TRBV19,NA,NA,CASSIRGVSTEAFF,TGTGCCAGTAGTATTCGAGGGGTGAGCACTGAAGCTTTCTTT
TRBJ1-1,TRBV4-3,few,TRBD1,CASSQETGAYTEAFF,TGCGCCAGCAGCCAAGAGACAGGGGCCTACACTGAAGCTTTCTTT
TRBJ1-1,TRBV19,few,NA,CASSAVPSGGTEAFF,TGTGCCAGTAGTGCAGTCCCGTCCGGTGGCACTGAAGCTTTCTTT
TRBJ1-5,TRBV20-1,NA,NA,CSARRAENQPQHF,TGCAGTGCCAGACGAGCTGAAAATCAGCCCCAGCATTTT
TRBJ2-1,TRBV4-1,NA,TRBD1,CASSQGGWYRGFNEQFF,TGCGCCAGCAGCCAAGGGGGTTGGTACAGGGGTTTCAATGAGCAGTTCTTC
TRBJ1-6,TRBV28,few,NA,CASRVVGSQRVALHF,TGTGCCAGCAGGGTGGTTGGCTCCCAGAGGGTGGCCCTCCACTTT
TRBJ2-3,TRBV20-1,NA,TRBD2,CSASRVAGGPGTQYF,TGCAGTGCTAGTAGGGTAGCGGGAGGGCCAGGTACGCAGTATTTT
TRBJ1-5,TRBV30,NA,NA,CAWSDDSNQPQHF,TGTGCCTGGAGCGACGATAGCAATCAGCCCCAGCATTTT
TRBJ2-3,TRBV11-3,once,TRBD2,CASSLAGGRTDTQYF,TGTGCCAGCAGCTTAGCGGGAGGTCGCACAGATACGCAGTATTTT
TRBJ2-2,TRBV7-4,NA,TRBD2,CASSALAGVVGTGELFF,TGTGCCAGCAGCGCCTTAGCGGGAGTAGTGGGCACCGGGGAGCTGTTTTTT
TRBJ2-5,TRBV2,NA,NA,CASSEQVGQETQYF,TGTGCCAGCAGTGAACAGGTGGGCCAAGAGACCCAGTACTTC
TRBJ2-2,TRBV7-2,NA,NA,CASSLGRRENTGELFF,TGTGCCAGCAGCTTAGGTAGACGGGAGAACACCGGGGAGCTGTTTTTT
TRBJ1-1,TRBV7-2,once,TRBD1,CASKQGIRSYTEAFF,TGTGCCAGCAAACAGGGGATCCGGAGTTATACTGAAGCTTTCTTT
TRBJ2-3,TRBV20-1,NA,NA,CSALGGYRDLKGTDTQYF,TGCAGTGCTTTAGGGGGGTACCGGGACCTTAAAGGCACAGATACGCAGTATTTT
TRBJ2-7,TRBV5-5,NA,NA,CASSSTPFYEQYF,TGTGCCAGCAGCTCGACACCGTTCTACGAGCAGTACTTC
TRBJ2-7,TRBV5-1,NA,NA,CASSLGAVDSYEQYF,TGCGCCAGCAGCTTGGGGGCAGTCGATTCCTACGAGCAGTACTTC
TRBJ2-7,TRBV19,NA,NA,CASSSPGRKFEQYF,TGTGCCAGTAGTAGCCCGGGACGGAAATTCGAGCAGTACTTC
TRBJ1-5,TRBV23-1,NA,NA,CASSQSSTGRCQPQHF,TGCGCCAGCAGTCAATCCTCTACCGGGAGATGCCAGCCCCAGCATTTT
TRBJ2-5,TRBV7-6,few,NA,CASSLGERAETQYF,TGTGCCAGCAGCTTAGGGGAGCGGGCGGAGACCCAGTACTTC
TRBJ2-7,TRBV5-5,few,TRBD1,CASSLWDSSYEQYF,TGTGCCAGCAGCTTGTGGGACAGCTCCTACGAGCAGTACTTC
TRBJ1-1,TRBV9,NA,TRBD1,CASSVTGTVSDEAFF,TGTGCCAGCAGCGTGACCGGGACAGTGAGTGATGAAGCTTTCTTT
TRBJ2-5,TRBV7-9,few,NA,CASSLGAGSGETQYF,TGTGCCAGCAGCTTAGGGGCGGGGTCCGGGGAGACCCAGTACTTC
TRBJ2-7,TRBV20-1,few,NA,CSAISPGSVHEQYF,TGCAGTGCTATCTCTCCGGGGAGCGTCCACGAGCAGTACTTC
TRBJ1-2,TRBV29-1,once,TRBD1,CSTQGTGYGYTF,TGCAGCACCCAAGGGACAGGCTATGGCTACACCTTC
TRBJ2-3,TRBV7-8,NA,TRBD1,CASSPRTGRDTQYF,TGTGCCAGCAGCCCTAGGACAGGGAGGGATACGCAGTATTTT
TRBJ2-5,TRBV20-1,few,TRBD2,CSARGLAPQETQYF,TGCAGTGCTCGAGGACTAGCCCCTCAAGAGACCCAGTACTTC